These T cell receptor beta chains were read from a single sample in a study of T cell responses to AZD1222 COVID-19 vaccine. Profiling relied on immunoSEQ multiplex PCR, and the TCRdb table lists in-frame clones only, not all of them. The sample records some 170,000 clones, about 91% being singletons. The starting material was peripheral blood, obtained on day 0 of MenACWY control vaccination. All receptors derive from an adult in good health. CDR3s leave out the opening cysteine and the closing phenylalanine or tryptophan. The order of the fields is CDR3 length, clone size, V gene, CDR3 protein. Expanded clones are given a class, and other clones once, few, many or no size at all.

13 | . | TRBV2 | ASRTGLAGTDTQY
12 | . | TRBV4-2 | ASSQEVRGYGYT
13 | . | TRBV7-3 | ASSQLAGGTDTQY
14 | . | TRBV7-9 | ASSLVQGTGNQPQH
13 | . | TRBV9 | ASSRGQVPNTEAF
11 | . | TRBV29-1 | SAASHGGETQY
14 | . | TRBV7-2 | ASSLVGGALGTEAF
13 | . | TRBV18 | ASSRRGTSSYEQY
11 | . | TRBV15 | ATSRAADSPLH
13 | . | TRBV19 | ATASNSGGAYEQY
15 | . | TRBV7-9 | ASSLGGLAGVTDTQY
17 | . | TRBV9 | ASSVASPGQGSSGNTIY
11 | . | TRBV29-1 | SVEKGPGYGYT
10 | . | TRBV15 | ATAINSYEQY
17 | . | TRBV12-5 | ASGASTGAVGGPRNEQF
12 | . | TRBV3-1/TRBV3-2 | ASSQRAREDEQY
12 | . | TRBV5-1 | ASSFSSAGIGYT
13 | . | TRBV6-5 | ASSYSIAGAYEQY
13 | . | TRBV7-7 | ASSLGLGPTDTQY
13 | . | TRBV19 | ASRILNRPAYEQY
13 | . | TRBV7-2 | ASSLGRGLGTEAF
13 | . | TRBV11-3 | ASSAGGQGFYGYT
9 | few | TRBV18 | ASSPHTEAF
12 | few | TRBV14 | ASSPELTGLGYT
15 | . | TRBV24-1 | ATSADGTSNSGNTIY
14 | . | TRBV7-3 | ASSTGGRRSTDTQY
13 | . | TRBV5-1 | ASRPTSESYNEQF
10 | . | TRBV7-4 | AKCRGAYGYT
13 | . | TRBV30 | AWRPWARNTDTQY
13 | . | TRBV7-2 | ASSFLGVGTDTQY
18 | . | TRBV9 | ASSVLSSEPVTTRYNEQF
13 | . | TRBV30 | AWARVSGNNSPLH
12 | . | TRBV7-6 | ASSAASGSHEQY
12 | . | TRBV30 | AWSPRNRNQPQH
8 | once | TRBV30 | AWGGVGYT
12 | . | TRBV10-3 | AISSAGGPYEQY
14 | . | TRBV7-2 | ASSLVLAGLTDTQY
14 | . | TRBV5-6 | ASSLYGTSGPYEQY
11 | . | TRBV10-2 | ASFELDTGELF
11 | . | TRBV10-3 | AISAGTPYEQY
16 | . | TRBV11-2 | ASSLVPGQGYFNQPQH
9 | . | TRBV6-6 | ASSGDYGYT
12 | . | TRBV19 | ASSLDITYNEQF
12 | . | TRBV18 | ASSPTEINSPLH
14 | . | TRBV9 | ASSGLLAANTGELF
12 | . | TRBV12-5 | ASGLRLAADTQY
15 | . | TRBV18 | ASSSGTGGAVNYGYT
10 | . | TRBV19 | ASTGDSYEQY
12 | . | TRBV6-5 | ASRSIQGAGEQY
13 | few | TRBV3-1/TRBV3-2 | ASSPGQGLGQPQH